The 14 T cell receptor beta chains presented below share a single source sample, sequenced in a study of blood T cell repertoires in COVID-19 (dated by TCRdb to 2018 to 2021). The receptor library was made with the immunoSEQ multiplex PCR assay. In its TCRdb copy, this immuneACCESS table keeps in-frame sequences only and misses some clones. Where compared with another copy, unresolved V genes explain less than half of these, and the others have no known cause. For this sample the table gives approximately 310,000 clones, of which around 86% were detected only once. Roughly 5.3% of the sample belongs to the ten largest clones. Sequenced sample: PBMCs or T cells enriched from blood (not recorded which). The receptors come from a man between 60 and 75 years old who had recovered from COVID-19.

The chain employs TRBV19 and TRBJ2-5; D might be TRBD2 (6 bases). The CDR3 is made up of 15 amino acids. Germline assignment: CDR1 LNHDA and CDR2 SQIVND (reference sequence). V was trimmed by 6 bases and J by 1 base, leaving 15 bases between them. CDR3: CASRPLLSGQETQYF. In DNA, the CDR3 is TGTGCCAGTAGACCCCTTCTTAGCGGCCAAGAGACCCAGTACTTC.

The chain is built from TRBV3-1 (or the pseudogene TRBV3-2) and TRBJ2-4; a possible D gene is TRBD2 (6 bases). Germline CDR1 is LGHDT and CDR2 is YNNKEL (reference sequence). CDR3 length: 17 amino acids. Trimming took 0 bases from V and 6 from J, leaving 18 bases between them. The CDR3 DNA reads as TGTGCCAGCAGCCAAGAAGCCCCCAACGCCGGGGGAAACATTCAGTACTTC. It translates to CASSQEAPNAGGNIQYF.

This clone was seen only a few times. CDR3 in amino acids: CASSQLDSSNEQFF. CDR3 nucleotide sequence: TGTGCCAGCAGCCAACTCGACAGTAGCAATGAGCAGTTCTTC. The rearrangement uses TRBV3-1 (or the pseudogene TRBV3-2) and TRBJ2-1, with a weak D call TRBD1 (5 bases). V was clipped by 2 bases and J by 6 bases, with 11 bases between them. The germline V gene encodes CDR1 LGHDT and CDR2 YNNKEL (reference sequence). The CDR3 length is 14 residues.

The chain joins TRBV19 to TRBJ1-1, with 10 nucleotides matching TRBD1. CDR3 length: 14 amino acids. V lost 5 bases and J lost 6; bases outside the gene matches: 6. Germline-derived CDR1 and CDR2 are LNHDA and SQIVND (reference sequence). The CDR3 loop reads CASSVRQGAAEAFF. The CDR3 DNA reads as TGTGCCAGTAGTGTTCGACAGGGGGCAGCTGAAGCTTTCTTT.

J is TRBJ1-1 and V is TRBV18, with TRBD1 as a possible D gene (6 bases). Deletions cut 4 bases from V and 6 bases from J, with 12 bases between. The CDR3 covers 13 residues. Per the germline V gene, CDR1 is KGHSH and CDR2 is LQKENI. The CDR3 DNA reads as TGTGCCAGCTCACTAGACAGGAGCGCTGAAGCTTTCTTT. Its protein is CASSLDRSAEAFF.

This chain connects TRBV19 to TRBJ2-1; 10 positions agree with TRBD2. Germline V gives CDR1 LNHDA, CDR2 SQIVND (reference sequence). Trimming removed 2 bases from V and 3 bases from J; junction bases left unmatched: 16. The CDR3 length is 20 residues. CDR3 in DNA: TGTGCCAGTAGTATACGAGGGGGCGCCTTAGGACTAGCGGACTACAATGAGCAGTTCTTC. Residues: CASSIRGGALGLADYNEQFF.

This sequence joins TRBV5-4 and TRBJ2-7; perhaps TRBD1 as D (7 bases). The V end was cut by 0 bases, the J end by 1 base, with 11 bases between. Per the germline V gene, CDR1 is SGHNT and CDR2 is YYREEE (reference sequence). The CDR3 consists of 15 residues. The DNA of the CDR3 is TGTGCCAGCAGCTTGGACCCAGGGGGGTCCTACGAGCAGTACTTC. Protein sequence: CASSLDPGGSYEQYF. Drawing the rest from reference TRBV5-4 and TRBJ2-7, the complete variable domain is ETGVTQSPTHLIKTRGQQVTLRCSSQSGHNTVSWYQQALGQGPQFIFQYYREEENGRGNFPPRFSGLQFPNYSSELNVNALELDDSALYLCASSLDPGGSYEQYFGPGTRLTVT.

V usage is TRBV27 and J usage is TRBJ2-7, with D maybe TRBD1 (6 bases). The CDR3 length is 16 residues. Germline V lookup: CDR1 MNHEY, CDR2 SMNVEV (reference sequence). The germline V and J ends were trimmed by 4 bases and 7 bases, with 23 bases remaining between them. CDR3 residues: CASSYWPRGQPTEQYF. CDR3 in DNA: TGTGCCAGCAGTTATTGGCCTCGAGGACAGCCTACGGAGCAGTACTTC.

This clone was seen only a few times. The V call is TRBV7-2, the J call TRBJ2-7; D is ambiguous. CDR1 and CDR2 from the germline V gene are SGHTA and FQGNSA. V was pared by 2 bases and J by 4 bases, with 9 bases between. The CDR3 is 13 amino acids. The CDR3 is CASSLHSTYEQYF. The CDR3 DNA reads as TGTGCCAGCAGCTTACATTCCACTTACGAGCAGTACTTC. The entire variable domain, with the rest obtained from reference TRBV7-2 and TRBJ2-7, is as follows: GAGVSQSPSNKVTEKGKDVELRCDPISGHTALYWYRQSLGQGLEFLIYFQGNSAPDKSGLPSDRFSAERTGGSVSTLTIQRTQQEDSAVYLCASSLHSTYEQYFGPGTRLTVT.

This clone was observed once. The rearrangement joins TRBV7-3 to TRBJ2-1; D remains unclear. CDR1 is SGHTA and CDR2 is FQGTGA in the germline V gene. CDR3 size: 14 residues. Trimming removed 3 bases at V and 7 bases at J, with 13 bases between. The DNA for the CDR3 is TGTGCCAGCAGCTTTGCAGGTCCGTTGAATGAGCAGTTCTTC. Protein: CASSFAGPLNEQFF.

The chain recombines TRBV3-1 (or the pseudogene TRBV3-2) with TRBJ1-4, with unresolved D. With 1 base removed from V and 7 bases from J, the gap between germline ends came to 13 bases. Germline V gene lookup returns CDR1 LGHDT and CDR2 YNNKEL (reference sequence). This CDR3 is 15 amino acids long. The CDR3 here is CASSQVGPAGEKLFF. Written as DNA, the CDR3 is TGTGCCAGCAGCCAAGTCGGGCCAGCGGGTGAAAAACTGTTTTTT.

Only a few counts were recorded for this clone. This chain uses TRBV5-1 with TRBJ2-3; D perhaps matches TRBD1 (6 bases). Trimming took 0 bases from V and 4 from J, leaving 15 bases between them. CDR3 length equals 16 residues. Germline V lookup: CDR1 SGHRS, CDR2 YFSETQ. DNA for the CDR3: TGCGCCAGCAGCTTGGCGTTACAGGGTAAGTCAGATACGCAGTATTTT. Its protein is CASSLALQGKSDTQYF.

This clone has a single count. V and J are TRBV28 and TRBJ1-3; weak D call: TRBD1 (6 bases). The CDR3 is made up of 16 amino acids. Germline V gene data show CDR1 as MDHEN and CDR2 as SYDVKM. V lost 5 bases, J lost 2 bases, and 16 bases lay in between. CDR3 protein: CASSPHRARTGNTIYF. The DNA for the CDR3 is TGTGCCAGCAGTCCCCACAGGGCTAGGACTGGAAACACCATATATTTT. The variable domain in full, with the rest retrieved from reference TRBV28 and TRBJ1-3, is DVKVTQSSRYLVKRTGEKVFLECVQDMDHENMFWYRQDPGLGLRLIYFSYDVKMKEKGDIPEGYSVSREKKERFSLILESASTNQTSMYLCASSPHRARTGNTIYFGEGSWLTVV.

The chain has TRBV5-1 and TRBJ2-2; maybe TRBD2 (6 bases). The CDR3 contains 17 residues. Germline V lookup: CDR1 SGHRS, CDR2 YFSETQ. V lost 2 bases, J lost 0 bases, and 14 bases lay in between. The CDR3 DNA follows: TGCGCCAGCAGCTTAGTGGTGGGACTCTCGAACACCGGGGAGCTGTTTTTT. Encoded protein: CASSLVVGLSNTGELFF.